The sequence of this TCR beta chain was determined in a study of breast tumors, draining lymph nodes, adjacent tissues. The CDR3 spans 16 residues. Per germline, CDR1 SGHKS and CDR2 YYEKEE (reference sequence). With V trimmed by 4 bases and J by 4 bases, 11 bases remained unmatched. The lymph nodes were axillary draining lymph nodes from breast cancer patients. Study-level findings and limits: The data were judged consistent with most tumor T cells coming from lymph node and expanding in tumor.

TCRdb re-analysed the multiplex PCR reads in MiXCR, keeping a single row per CDR3 protein. The sample shows about 200,000 distinct CDR3 sequences, under 40% of them seen only once. At least ten counts were recorded for this clonotype. Antigen: not known. The sample consisted of axillary lymph node tissue. The sequence was obtained from a female donor with breast cancer. Some clones in this sample may be carry-over from other donors' samples. The J gene is TRBJ1-3, the V gene TRBV5-5; 7 bases line up with TRBD1. Here the CDR3 reads CASSLGTVSSGNTIYF. CDR3 in DNA: TGTGCCAGCAGCCTCGGGACAGTTTCTTCGGGAAACACCATATATTTT.